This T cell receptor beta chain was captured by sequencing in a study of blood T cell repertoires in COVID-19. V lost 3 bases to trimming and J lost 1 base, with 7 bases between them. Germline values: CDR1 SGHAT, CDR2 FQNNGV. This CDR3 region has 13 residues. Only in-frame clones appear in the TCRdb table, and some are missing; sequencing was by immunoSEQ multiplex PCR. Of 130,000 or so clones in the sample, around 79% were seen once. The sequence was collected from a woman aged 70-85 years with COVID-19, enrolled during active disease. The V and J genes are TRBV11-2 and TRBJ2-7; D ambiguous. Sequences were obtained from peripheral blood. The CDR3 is CASSLASSYEQYF. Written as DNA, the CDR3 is TGTGCCAGCAGCTTGGCCAGTTCCTACGAGCAGTACTTC.